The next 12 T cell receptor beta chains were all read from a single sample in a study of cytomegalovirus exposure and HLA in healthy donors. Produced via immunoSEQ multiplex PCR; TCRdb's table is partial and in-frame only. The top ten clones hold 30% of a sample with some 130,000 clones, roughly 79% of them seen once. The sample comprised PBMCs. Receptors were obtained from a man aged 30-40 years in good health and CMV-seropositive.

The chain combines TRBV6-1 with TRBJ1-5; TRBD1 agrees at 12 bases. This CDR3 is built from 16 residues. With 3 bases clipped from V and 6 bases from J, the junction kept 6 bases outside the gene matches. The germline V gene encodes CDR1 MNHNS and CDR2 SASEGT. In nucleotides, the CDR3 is TGTGCCAGCAGTGACGAGGGACAGGGGGCAAGTCAGCCCCAGCATTTT. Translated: CASSDEGQGASQPQHF.

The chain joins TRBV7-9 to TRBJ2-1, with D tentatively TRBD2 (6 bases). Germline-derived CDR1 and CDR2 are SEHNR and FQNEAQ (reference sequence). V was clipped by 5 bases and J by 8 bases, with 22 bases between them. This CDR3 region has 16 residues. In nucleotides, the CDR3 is TGTGCCAGCAGCCCCCAAGGAGGCCAGCGGGTTGATGAGCAGTTCTTC. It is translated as CASSPQGGQRVDEQFF.

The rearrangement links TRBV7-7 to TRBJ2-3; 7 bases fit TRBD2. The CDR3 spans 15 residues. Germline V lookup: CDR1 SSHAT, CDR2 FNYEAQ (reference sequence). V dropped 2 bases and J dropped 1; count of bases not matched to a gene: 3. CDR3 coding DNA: TGTGCCAGCAGCTTACGGGGAGGGGGCACAGATACGCAGTATTTT. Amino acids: CASSLRGGGTDTQYF.

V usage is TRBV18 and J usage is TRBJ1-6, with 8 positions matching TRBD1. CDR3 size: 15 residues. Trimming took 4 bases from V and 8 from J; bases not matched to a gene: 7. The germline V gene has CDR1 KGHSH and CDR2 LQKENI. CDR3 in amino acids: CASSLFGDRHSPLHF. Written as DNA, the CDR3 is TGTGCCAGCTCACTGTTCGGGGACAGGCATTCACCCCTCCACTTT.

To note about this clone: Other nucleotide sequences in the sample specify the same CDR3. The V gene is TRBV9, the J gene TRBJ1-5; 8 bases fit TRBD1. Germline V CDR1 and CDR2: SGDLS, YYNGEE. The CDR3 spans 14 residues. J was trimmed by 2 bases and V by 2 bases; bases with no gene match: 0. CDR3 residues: CASSVGQGNQPQHF. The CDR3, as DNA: TGTGCCAGCAGCGTGGGACAGGGCAATCAGCCCCAGCATTTT.

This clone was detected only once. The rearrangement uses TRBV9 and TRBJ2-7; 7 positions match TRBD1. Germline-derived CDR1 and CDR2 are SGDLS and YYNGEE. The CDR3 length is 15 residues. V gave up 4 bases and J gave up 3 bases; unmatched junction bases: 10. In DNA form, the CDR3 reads TGTGCCAGCAGCCTCCGGCCCAGGGGGTTCTACGAGCAGTACTTC. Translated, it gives CASSLRPRGFYEQYF.

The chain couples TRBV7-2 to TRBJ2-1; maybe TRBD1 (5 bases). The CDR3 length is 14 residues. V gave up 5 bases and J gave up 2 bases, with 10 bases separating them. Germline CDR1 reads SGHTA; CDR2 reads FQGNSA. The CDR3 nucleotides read TGTGCCAGCAGCGACAGTGCGACCTACAATGAGCAGTTCTTC. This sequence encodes CASSDSATYNEQFF.

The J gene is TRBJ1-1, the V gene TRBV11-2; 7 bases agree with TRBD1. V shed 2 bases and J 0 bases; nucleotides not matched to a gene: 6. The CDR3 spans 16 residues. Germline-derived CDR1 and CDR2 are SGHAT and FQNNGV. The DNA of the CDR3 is TGTGCCAGCAGCTTACGGACAGGCCTACTGAACACTGAAGCTTTCTTT. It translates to CASSLRTGLLNTEAFF.

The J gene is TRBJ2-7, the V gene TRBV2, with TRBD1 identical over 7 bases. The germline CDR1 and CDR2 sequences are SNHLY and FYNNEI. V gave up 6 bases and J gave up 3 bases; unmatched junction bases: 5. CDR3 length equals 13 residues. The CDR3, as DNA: TGTGCCAGCAGCGGCACAGGGGACTACGAGCAGTACTTC. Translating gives CASSGTGDYEQYF.

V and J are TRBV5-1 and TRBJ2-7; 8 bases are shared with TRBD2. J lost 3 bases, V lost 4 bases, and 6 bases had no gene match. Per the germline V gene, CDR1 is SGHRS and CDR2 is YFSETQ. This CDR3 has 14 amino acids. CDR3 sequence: CASSPLRGVYEQYF. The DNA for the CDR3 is TGCGCCAGCAGCCCCTTGCGGGGGGTCTACGAGCAGTACTTC.

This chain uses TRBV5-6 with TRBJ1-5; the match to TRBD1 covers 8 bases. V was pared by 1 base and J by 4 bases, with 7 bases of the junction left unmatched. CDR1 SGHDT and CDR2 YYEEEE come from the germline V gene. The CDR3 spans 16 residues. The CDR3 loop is CASSLLENRGNQPQHF. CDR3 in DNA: TGTGCCAGCAGCTTGTTAGAGAACAGGGGGAATCAGCCCCAGCATTTT.

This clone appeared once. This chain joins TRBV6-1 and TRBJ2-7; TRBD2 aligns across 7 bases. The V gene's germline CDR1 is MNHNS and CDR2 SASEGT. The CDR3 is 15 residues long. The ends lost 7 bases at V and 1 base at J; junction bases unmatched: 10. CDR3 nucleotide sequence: TGTGCCAGCATCTCACACGGGGAGGGGTCCTACGAGCAGTACTTC. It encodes CASISHGEGSYEQYF.